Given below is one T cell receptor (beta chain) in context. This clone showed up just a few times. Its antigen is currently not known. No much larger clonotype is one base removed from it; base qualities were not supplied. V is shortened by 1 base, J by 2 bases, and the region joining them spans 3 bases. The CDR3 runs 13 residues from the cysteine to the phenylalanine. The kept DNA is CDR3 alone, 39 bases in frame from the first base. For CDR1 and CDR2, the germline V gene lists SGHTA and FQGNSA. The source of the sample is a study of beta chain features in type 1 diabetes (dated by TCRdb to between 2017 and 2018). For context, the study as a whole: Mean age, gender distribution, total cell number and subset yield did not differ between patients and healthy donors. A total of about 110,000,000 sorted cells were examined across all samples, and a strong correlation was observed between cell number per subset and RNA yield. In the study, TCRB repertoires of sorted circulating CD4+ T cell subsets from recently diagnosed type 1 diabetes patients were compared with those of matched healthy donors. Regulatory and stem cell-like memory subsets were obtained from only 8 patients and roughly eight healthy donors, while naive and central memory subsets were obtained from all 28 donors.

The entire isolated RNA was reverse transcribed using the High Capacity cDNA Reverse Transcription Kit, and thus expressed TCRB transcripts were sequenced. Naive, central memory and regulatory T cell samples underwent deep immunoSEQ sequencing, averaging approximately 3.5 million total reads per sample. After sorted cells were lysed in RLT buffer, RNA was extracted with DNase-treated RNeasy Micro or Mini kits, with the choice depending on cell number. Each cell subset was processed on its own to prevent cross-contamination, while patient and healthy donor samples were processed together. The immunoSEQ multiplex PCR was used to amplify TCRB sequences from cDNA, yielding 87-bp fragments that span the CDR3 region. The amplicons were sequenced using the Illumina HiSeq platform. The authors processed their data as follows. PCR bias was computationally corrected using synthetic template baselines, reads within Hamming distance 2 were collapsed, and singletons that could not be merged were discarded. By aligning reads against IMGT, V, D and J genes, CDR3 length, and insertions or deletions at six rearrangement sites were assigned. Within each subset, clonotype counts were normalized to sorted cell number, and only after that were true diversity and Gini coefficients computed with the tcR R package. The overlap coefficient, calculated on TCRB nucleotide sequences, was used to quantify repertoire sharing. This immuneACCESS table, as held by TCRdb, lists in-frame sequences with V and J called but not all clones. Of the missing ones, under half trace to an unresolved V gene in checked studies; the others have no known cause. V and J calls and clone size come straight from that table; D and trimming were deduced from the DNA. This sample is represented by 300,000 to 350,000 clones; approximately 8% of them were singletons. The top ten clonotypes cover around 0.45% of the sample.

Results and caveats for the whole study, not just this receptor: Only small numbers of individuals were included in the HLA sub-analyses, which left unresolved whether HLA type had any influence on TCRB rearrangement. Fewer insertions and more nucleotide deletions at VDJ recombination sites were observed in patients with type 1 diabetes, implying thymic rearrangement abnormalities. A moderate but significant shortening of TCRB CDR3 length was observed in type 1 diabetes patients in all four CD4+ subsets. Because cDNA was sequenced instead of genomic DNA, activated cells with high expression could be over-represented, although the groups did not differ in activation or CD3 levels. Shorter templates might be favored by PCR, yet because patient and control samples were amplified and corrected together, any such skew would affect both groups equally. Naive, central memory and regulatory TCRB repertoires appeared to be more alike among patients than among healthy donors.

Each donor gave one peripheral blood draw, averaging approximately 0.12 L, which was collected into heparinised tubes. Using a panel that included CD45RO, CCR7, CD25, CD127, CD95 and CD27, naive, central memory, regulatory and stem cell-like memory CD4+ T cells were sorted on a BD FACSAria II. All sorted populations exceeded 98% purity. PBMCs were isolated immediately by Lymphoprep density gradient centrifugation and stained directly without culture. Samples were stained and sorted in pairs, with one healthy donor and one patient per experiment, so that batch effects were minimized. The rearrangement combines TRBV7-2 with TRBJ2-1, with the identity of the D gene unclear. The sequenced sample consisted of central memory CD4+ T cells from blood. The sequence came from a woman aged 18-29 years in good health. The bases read TGTGCCAGCAGCTTAGACACCTACAATGAGCAGTTCTTC. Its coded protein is CASSLDTYNEQFF.